The rows below give T cell receptor beta chains drawn from one sample of a study of shared clonotypes between healthy human individuals. Here immunoSEQ multiplex PCR was the method, and the copy in TCRdb shows in-frame clones only, minus some. The repertoire has 1,500,000 or so clones, around 98.5% of them found once; the top ten carry around 0.33%. Source material: naive CD4+ T cells sorted from blood. The receptors stem from a man aged 25-45 years in good health. Each CDR3 is given with its conserved first and last residue.

TRBV19	TRBJ1-5	CASSIVSVHQPQHF
TRBV11-2	TRBJ1-2	CASSHPGTAHFGYTF
TRBV4-1	TRBJ2-2	CASSQDKRADLWPFTTGELFF
TRBV2	TRBJ2-7	CATAGQGGYEQYF
TRBV5-1	TRBJ2-7	CASSQDGYYEQYF
TRBV5-4	TRBJ1-3	CASSLDRPTSGNTIYF
TRBV5-1	TRBJ2-1	CASSFFSTGRHNEQFF
TRBV6-1	TRBJ2-7	CASVLSGRGTYEQYF
TRBV2	TRBJ1-1	CASSDPGRNTEAFF
TRBV4-3	TRBJ2-2	CASSQDPAGASNTGELFF
TRBV5-4	TRBJ2-7	CASSSHPGQGNYEQYF
TRBV5-1	TRBJ2-2	CASSLYGGELFF
TRBV19	TRBJ1-5	CASSILAGTDQPQHF
TRBV4-3	TRBJ1-2	CASSQGMLANYGYTF
TRBV7-3	TRBJ2-1	CASSLTPGQGARNEQFF
TRBV5-1	TRBJ2-5	CASRASGSLETQYF
TRBV5-1	TRBJ2-7	CASSLAYPSYEQYF
TRBV11-2	TRBJ1-1	CASSPTRSAEAFF
TRBV25-1	TRBJ1-4	CASSEDRGPGEKLFF
TRBV18	TRBJ1-2	CASSSTGSGGYTF
TRBV28	TRBJ1-5	CASSLGGVLNQPQHF
TRBV28	TRBJ2-3	CASSPGLVDSPDTQYF
TRBV27	TRBJ2-5	CASKPGGAGTQYF
TRBV7-6	TRBJ2-2	CASSLAGRRFSTGELFF
TRBV18	TRBJ1-5	CASSPGTGGDQPQHF
TRBV10-3	TRBJ2-1	CAISESQILNEQFF
TRBV7-3	TRBJ2-1	CASSAKPLSTYNEQFF
TRBV9	TRBJ2-1	CASSASGRAYNEQFF
TRBV7-9	TRBJ2-1	CASSSGRNSYNEQFF
TRBV28	TRBJ2-7	CASSFWTSASYEQYF
TRBV19	TRBJ2-2	CASQNGRVDTGELFF
TRBV11-2	TRBJ1-3	CASSLAGRENTIYF
TRBV11-2	TRBJ2-3	CASSLVSGGRNTQYF
TRBV27	TRBJ1-5	CASRPRVGTGDNQPQHF
TRBV11-3	TRBJ2-1	CASSSGRGSSYNEQFF
TRBV7-2	TRBJ2-5	CASSTYSELAQETQYF
TRBV6-5	TRBJ2-3	CASSYRTGGDTQYF
TRBV11-2	TRBJ2-4	CASSLVGSGLVIQYF
TRBV6-6	TRBJ1-3	CASSYSKTGNTIYF
TRBV28	TRBJ1-5	CASSSMGYQPQHF